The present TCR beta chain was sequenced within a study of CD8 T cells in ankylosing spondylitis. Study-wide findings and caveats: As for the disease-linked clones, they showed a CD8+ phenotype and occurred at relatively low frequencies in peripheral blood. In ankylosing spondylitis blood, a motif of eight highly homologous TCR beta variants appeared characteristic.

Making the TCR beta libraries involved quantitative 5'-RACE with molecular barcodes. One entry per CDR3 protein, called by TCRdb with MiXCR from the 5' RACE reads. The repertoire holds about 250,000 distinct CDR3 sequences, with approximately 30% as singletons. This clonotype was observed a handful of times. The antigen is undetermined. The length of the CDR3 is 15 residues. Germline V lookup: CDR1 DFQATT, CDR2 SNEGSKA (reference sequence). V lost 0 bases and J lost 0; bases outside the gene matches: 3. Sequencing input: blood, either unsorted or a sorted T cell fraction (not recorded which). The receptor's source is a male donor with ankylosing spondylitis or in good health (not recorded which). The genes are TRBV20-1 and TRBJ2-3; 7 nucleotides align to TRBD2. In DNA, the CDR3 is TGCAGTGCTAGAGATGGGGGGGGGAGCACAGATACGCAGTATTTT. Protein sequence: CSARDGGGSTDTQYF.